The clone carrying this T cell receptor (beta chain) has more than one count but fewer than ten. Its target is not known. TCR beta CDR3 region amplification was performed from RNA transcripts. RT-PCR in the first round (using the HTBI primer set) targeted the TCR CDR3. Each CDR3 protein gets one entry after TCRdb re-called the multiplex PCR reads with MiXCR. Of 200,000 to 250,000 distinct CDR3 sequences in the sample, over 20% were seen once. This CDR3 is 15 amino acids long. V lost 0 bases, J lost 7 bases, and 13 bases lay in between. From germline, CDR1 is DFQATT and CDR2 SNEGSKA (reference sequence). This record comes from a study of T cells in Graves' hyperthyroidism and ophthalmopathy. General study points: Ophthalmopathy stood apart from stable hyperthyroidism in a 13 V-J model.

The source is a woman aged 35 to 49 with Graves' ophthalmopathy. Sequencing was performed on blood. The genes are TRBV20-1 and TRBJ1-6; D unclear. CDR3 region: CSARDSAGQNSPLHF. CDR3 coding DNA: TGCAGTGCTAGAGATTCGGCAGGCCAAAATTCACCCCTCCACTTT.